This is a list of T cell receptor beta chains from one sample in a study of cytomegalovirus exposure and HLA in healthy donors. The table came from immunoSEQ multiplex PCR; TCRdb's copy has only in-frame clones and leaves some out. The sample contains 160,000 or so clones, 75% to 90% of which appear only once. Sequenced: PBMCs. Receptors were obtained from a man aged 25 to 40 in good health and CMV-seronegative. CDR3s include the opening cysteine and the closing phenylalanine or tryptophan. D genes are given only for firm matches. Clone size, where shown, is once, few, many, or a class for clones that have expanded.

CDR3 protein	CDR3 DNA	CDR3 length	clone size	D gene	V gene	J gene
CASSGTSASSYNEQFF	TGCGCCAGCAGCGGAACTAGCGCGAGCTCCTACAATGAGCAGTTCTTC	16	NA	TRBD2	TRBV5-1	TRBJ2-1
CASSQVSRAGTQYF	TGCGCCAGCAGCCAAGTTTCGCGGGCGGGGACCCAGTACTTC	14	NA	NA	TRBV4-1	TRBJ2-5
CASSRTDKRQSYNSPLHF	TGTGCCAGCAGTCGCACCGACAAGCGGCAGAGCTATAATTCACCCCTCCACTTT	18	NA	NA	TRBV2	TRBJ1-6
CASRQPGQNYGYTF	TGTGCCAGCAGGCAACCTGGACAAAACTATGGCTACACCTTC	14	NA	NA	TRBV6-5	TRBJ1-2
CASSFGQANYGYTF	TGTGCCAGCAGCTTTGGGCAAGCTAACTATGGCTACACCTTC	14	NA	NA	TRBV13	TRBJ1-2
CASSEAGTAYEQYF	TGTGCCAGCAGTGAAGCGGGGACAGCTTACGAGCAGTACTTC	14	NA	TRBD1	TRBV6-1	TRBJ2-7
CASSQDIWAAAAFF	TGTGCCAGCAGCCAAGATATTTGGGCTGCTGCGGCTTTCTTT	14	NA	NA	TRBV14	TRBJ1-1
CASSLAGANNEQFF	TGTGCCAGCAGCTTAGCGGGGGCGAACAATGAGCAGTTCTTC	14	NA	NA	TRBV7-7	TRBJ2-1
CASSYSSGGYGYTF	TGTGCCAGCAGTTACTCATCAGGGGGCTATGGCTACACCTTC	14	NA	TRBD1	TRBV6-5	TRBJ1-2
CASSADRAPYGYTF	TGTGCCAGCAGTGCGGACAGGGCCCCCTATGGCTACACCTTC	14	NA	TRBD1	TRBV6-6	TRBJ1-2
CAWSVMTGGYNEQFF	TGTGCCTGGAGTGTCATGACAGGGGGCTACAATGAGCAGTTCTTC	15	NA	TRBD1	TRBV30	TRBJ2-1
CATSRDRNTDTQYF	TGTGCCACCAGCAGAGACAGGAATACAGATACGCAGTATTTT	14	NA	NA	TRBV15	TRBJ2-3
CASTPSTAQETQYF	TGTGCCAGTACCCCATCGACAGCTCAAGAGACCCAGTACTTC	14	NA	NA	TRBV19	TRBJ2-5
CASRGTGTYEQYF	TGTGCCAGCAGGGGGACAGGCACCTACGAGCAGTACTTC	13	NA	TRBD1	TRBV6-5	TRBJ2-7
CASSVSGQGGYGYTF	TGTGCCAGCAGCGTATCGGGACAGGGGGGCTATGGCTACACCTTC	15	NA	TRBD1	TRBV9	TRBJ1-2
CASSTRQGRTGELFF	TGTGCCAGTAGTACCCGACAGGGTCGGACCGGGGAGCTGTTTTTT	15	NA	TRBD1	TRBV19	TRBJ2-2
CASSRQGGEEKLFF	TGTGCCAGCTCTCGACAGGGGGGTGAAGAAAAACTGTTTTTT	14	few	TRBD1	TRBV18	TRBJ1-4
CASSAIAGGLDTQYF	TGTGCCAGCAGCGCGATAGCGGGGGGTCTAGATACGCAGTATTTT	15	NA	TRBD2	TRBV9	TRBJ2-3
CAALYAGNTEAFF	TGTGCCGCGCTCTACGCGGGGAACACTGAAGCTTTCTTT	13	few	NA	TRBV13	TRBJ1-1
CASSLHRVDSPLHF	TGTGCCAGCAGCTTACACAGGGTTGATTCACCCCTCCACTTT	14	NA	NA	TRBV7-8	TRBJ1-6
CASSRETDTEAFF	TGTGCCAGCAGCCGGGAGACAGACACTGAAGCTTTCTTT	13	NA	NA	TRBV6-5	TRBJ1-1
CASSRTSAAGELFF	TGTGCCAGCAGCCGGACTTCGGCGGCCGGGGAGCTGTTTTTT	14	NA	NA	TRBV28	TRBJ2-2
CASSVSSGVGGEQYF	TGTGCCAGCAGCGTATCGTCAGGGGTAGGCGGCGAGCAGTACTTC	15	few	NA	TRBV6-5	TRBJ2-7
CASSSNRDRAFYEQYF	TGCGCCAGCAGCTCGAACCGGGACAGGGCCTTTTACGAGCAGTACTTC	16	NA	TRBD1	TRBV5-1	TRBJ2-7
CASSLYWDRDSEQPQHF	TGTGCCAGCAGTTTATATTGGGACAGGGATTCCGAACAGCCCCAGCATTTT	17	NA	TRBD1	TRBV27	TRBJ1-5
CASSTTTIGLYNVRDNEQFF	TGTGCCAGCAGTACGACTACTATTGGACTCTACAATGTCCGTGACAATGAGCAGTTCTTC	20	NA	NA	TRBV28	TRBJ2-1